These T cell receptor beta chains were read from a single sample in a study of response to subunit inactivated influenza vaccine. MiXCR, applied by TCRdb to the RT-PCR reads, yields one record per CDR3 protein. Altogether 650,000 to 800,000 distinct CDR3 sequences are present, about 14% being singletons, with the ten largest covering around 7%. Sequences were derived from PBMCs from blood, sampled 14 to 15 days before vaccination. Receptors were obtained from a man aged 50 or older who received an inactivated influenza vaccine. CDR3s include the opening cysteine and the closing phenylalanine or tryptophan. D genes are given only for firm matches. Where a row states a size, it is once, few, many or the class of an expanded clone; other rows omit it.

cdr3_length j_call d_call v_call clone_size cdr3_aa cdr3_nt
14 TRBJ1-2 TRBD1 TRBV30 NA CAWTTGTGGKGYTF TGTGCCTGGACCACCGGGACAGGGGGCAAAGGCTACACCTTC
15 TRBJ2-2 NA TRBV18 NA CASSPSSGNTGELFF TGTGCCAGCTCACCTTCGTCGGGGAACACCGGGGAGCTGTTTTTT
15 TRBJ2-3 NA TRBV3-1 few CASSQDGQNIDTQYF TGTGCCAGCAGCCAAGATGGTCAGAATATCGATACGCAGTATTTT
14 TRBJ2-7 TRBD1 TRBV5-1 few CASSLKGQGYEQYF TGCGCCAGCAGCTTGAAGGGACAGGGCTACGAGCAGTACTTC
14 TRBJ2-7 NA TRBV12-3/TRBV12-4 many CASSSSLGWAEQYF TGTGCCAGCAGTTCCTCCCTAGGGTGGGCCGAGCAGTACTTC
10 TRBJ1-2 NA TRBV15 few CATRVYGYTF TGTGCCACCAGGGTGTATGGCTACACCTTC
16 TRBJ1-2 NA TRBV29-1 few CSVEDRIETGAYGYTF TGCAGCGTTGAAGATAGAATCGAGACAGGTGCCTATGGCTACACCTTC
14 TRBJ2-5 TRBD1 TRBV7-6 few CASSRDRGVETQYF TGTGCCAGCAGTCGGGACAGGGGTGTAGAGACCCAGTACTTC
17 TRBJ2-3 NA TRBV6-2/TRBV6-3 few CASSYSKEYGSADTQYF TGTGCCAGCAGTTACTCGAAGGAATACGGGAGCGCAGATACGCAGTATTTT
11 TRBJ1-1 NA TRBV20-1 NA CSAGGFGEAFF TGCAGTGCTGGGGGCTTTGGTGAAGCTTTCTTT
21 TRBJ2-1 TRBD2 TRBV24-1 NA CATSDLNSGGPTKSSYNEQFF TGTGCCACCAGTGATTTGAATAGCGGGGGTCCGACGAAGAGCTCCTACAATGAGCAGTTCTTC
15 TRBJ2-7 TRBD1 TRBV7-2 NA CASSLVSMTGAEQYF TGTGCCAGCAGCTTAGTTAGCATGACAGGGGCCGAGCAGTACTTC
16 TRBJ2-3 TRBD1 TRBV5-1 NA CASSFGTATSTDTQYF TGCGCCAGCAGCTTCGGGACAGCGACTAGCACAGATACGCAGTATTTT
15 TRBJ2-7 TRBD1 TRBV5-1 NA CASSLEGQGIHEQYF TGCGCCAGCAGCTTGGAGGGACAGGGGATTCACGAGCAGTACTTC
15 TRBJ1-3 NA TRBV28 many CASSQAGGSGNTIYF TGTGCCAGCAGTCAAGCGGGGGGCTCTGGAAACACCATATATTTT
14 TRBJ1-5 NA TRBV6-2/TRBV6-3 few CASSQYNSNQPQHF TGTGCCAGCAGTCAATACAACAGCAATCAGCCCCAGCATTTT
15 TRBJ2-3 NA TRBV29-1 few CSVEKIAVGTDTQYF TGCAGCGTTGAGAAGATTGCCGTGGGAACAGATACGCAGTATTTT
12 TRBJ2-5 NA TRBV28 NA CATGMPTETQYF TGTGCCACCGGTATGCCTACAGAGACCCAGTACTTC
13 TRBJ2-1 NA TRBV27 few CASGIALRNEQFF TGTGCCAGCGGAATAGCGCTCAGGAATGAGCAGTTCTTC
16 TRBJ2-7 NA TRBV7-2 NA CASSLVSGEGAYEQYF TGTGCCAGCAGCTTAGTCTCAGGGGAAGGGGCCTACGAGCAGTACTTC
15 TRBJ1-2 NA TRBV6-2/TRBV6-3 NA CASTNRGQGQDGYTF TGTGCCAGCACCAACCGTGGGCAGGGCCAGGATGGCTACACCTTC
15 TRBJ1-2 NA TRBV9 NA CASSVEQVPNYGYTF TGTGCCAGCAGCGTAGAACAGGTCCCTAACTATGGCTACACCTTC
15 TRBJ1-2 TRBD1 TRBV10-3 NA CAISGDRGANYGYTF TGTGCCATCAGTGGGGACAGGGGAGCCAACTATGGCTACACCTTC
12 TRBJ2-7 NA TRBV3-1 many CASSQNFYEQYF TGTGCCAGCAGCCAGAACTTCTACGAGCAGTACTTC
14 TRBJ2-7 TRBD2 TRBV12-3/TRBV12-4 few CASSSRTSGYEQYF TGTGCCAGCAGTTCACGGACTAGCGGCTACGAGCAGTACTTC
15 TRBJ2-7 TRBD2 TRBV29-1 NA CSVRPLAGSTYEQYF TGCAGCGTTCGGCCCCTAGCGGGGTCCACCTACGAGCAGTACTTC
16 TRBJ2-1 TRBD2 TRBV7-9 many CASSYGGGAYYNEQFF TGTGCCAGCAGTTACGGCGGGGGGGCGTACTACAATGAGCAGTTCTTC
17 TRBJ2-4 TRBD2 TRBV27 few CASSPRTSGAAKNIQYF TGTGCCAGCAGTCCCCGGACTAGCGGGGCAGCCAAAAACATTCAGTACTTC
17 TRBJ2-1 TRBD2 TRBV27 NA CASSSGTSGRFYNEQFF TGTGCCAGCAGTTCTGGGACTAGCGGGAGGTTCTACAATGAGCAGTTCTTC
13 TRBJ2-4 NA TRBV5-1 few CASSFDVGDIQYF TGCGCCAGCAGCTTTGATGTCGGGGACATTCAGTACTTC
16 TRBJ1-6 TRBD1 TRBV4-3 few CASSQEMGQGNSPLHF TGCGCCAGCAGCCAAGAAATGGGACAGGGGAATTCACCCCTCCACTTT
12 TRBJ1-2 TRBD1 TRBV10-3 NA CAIRTGGDGYTF TGTGCCATCAGGACAGGGGGGGATGGCTACACCTTC
14 TRBJ2-2 NA TRBV4-1 many CATRRGFLAGELFF TGCGCCACCAGACGGGGTTTTCTCGCCGGGGAGCTGTTTTTT
16 TRBJ2-2 TRBD2 TRBV7-9 few CASRIGLAANTGELFF TGTGCCAGCAGAATTGGACTAGCGGCGAACACCGGGGAGCTGTTTTTT
14 TRBJ1-6 NA TRBV18 few CASSISSYNSPLHF TGTGCCAGCTCAATTAGCTCCTATAATTCACCCCTCCACTTT
13 TRBJ2-2 TRBD1 TRBV14 few CASSQVGAGGLFF TGTGCCAGCAGCCAAGTGGGAGCAGGGGGCCTGTTTTTT
15 TRBJ1-5 TRBD1 TRBV5-5 NA CASSKAGGRDQPQHF TGTGCCAGCAGCAAAGCAGGGGGTAGGGATCAGCCCCAGCATTTT
13 TRBJ2-3 NA TRBV7-9 NA CASSSMLLDTQYF TGTGCCAGCAGTTCAATGCTTTTAGATACGCAGTATTTT
12 TRBJ2-1 TRBD1 TRBV7-2 many CASSLRGQGLFF TGTGCCAGCAGCTTAAGGGGACAGGGGCTTTTCTTC
11 TRBJ1-1 NA TRBV20-1 few CSAIPGTEAFF TGCAGTGCTATCCCGGGCACTGAAGCTTTCTTT
16 TRBJ1-5 TRBD1 TRBV20-1 many CSASHSRRQGGQPQHF TGCAGTGCTAGCCATTCGAGAAGACAGGGGGGCCAGCCCCAGCATTTT
13 TRBJ1-2 NA TRBV5-1 many CASSFPTNYGYTF TGCGCCAGCAGCTTTCCTACTAACTATGGCTACACCTTC
16 TRBJ2-7 TRBD2 TRBV7-9 few CASSLNAGGPSYEQYF TGTGCCAGCAGCTTAAATGCGGGAGGGCCGTCCTACGAGCAGTACTTC
19 TRBJ2-2 TRBD2 TRBV27 few CASSPLPGLAGGAVGELFF TGTGCCAGCAGTCCACTCCCGGGACTAGCGGGAGGTGCGGTCGGGGAGCTGTTTTTT
15 TRBJ2-6 NA TRBV24-1 few CATSDVGAGANVLTF TGTGCCACCAGTGATGTGGGGGCGGGGGCCAACGTCCTGACTTTC
15 TRBJ2-2 TRBD2 TRBV3-1 few CASSRLAANTGELFF TGTGCCAGCAGCCGACTAGCGGCGAACACCGGGGAGCTGTTTTTT
15 TRBJ2-7 TRBD1 TRBV12-3/TRBV12-4 once CASGSPDRADYEQYF TGTGCCAGCGGTTCTCCAGACAGGGCAGACTACGAGCAGTACTTC
15 TRBJ2-1 NA TRBV12-3/TRBV12-4 NA CASSILVGLYNEQFF TGTGCCAGCAGTATCTTAGTGGGACTTTACAATGAGCAGTTCTTC
14 TRBJ1-2 NA TRBV25-1 few CASSGQASPYGYTF TGTGCCAGCAGTGGGCAGGCCAGCCCCTATGGCTACACCTTC
14 TRBJ2-7 NA TRBV4-3 NA CASSQDVIVPEQYF TGCGCCAGCAGCCAAGATGTAATCGTCCCGGAGCAGTACTTC
11 TRBJ2-7 TRBD1 TRBV29-1 many CSVRTGNEQYF TGCAGCGTTCGGACAGGGAACGAGCAGTACTTC
16 TRBJ2-7 NA TRBV4-2 NA CASSQDWGGASYEQYF TGTGCCAGCAGCCAAGATTGGGGGGGCGCGTCCTACGAGCAGTACTTC
16 TRBJ2-6 TRBD1 TRBV2 NA CASKDRQNSGANVLTF TGTGCCAGCAAGGACAGGCAAAACTCTGGGGCCAACGTCCTGACTTTC
16 TRBJ2-1 TRBD2 TRBV4-2 NA CASSQLGLAEIGEQFF TGTGCCAGCAGCCAATTGGGACTAGCGGAAATCGGTGAGCAGTTCTTC
16 TRBJ2-2 TRBD1 TRBV5-1 few CASSLRQGRGTGELFF TGCGCCAGCAGCCTCAGACAGGGACGGGGCACCGGGGAGCTGTTTTTT
10 TRBJ2-7 NA TRBV20-1 few CSLGGNEQYF TGCAGTTTGGGGGGAAATGAGCAGTACTTC
14 TRBJ1-1 TRBD1 TRBV30 NA CAWSGTGGNTEAFF TGTGCCTGGAGTGGGACAGGGGGGAACACTGAAGCTTTCTTT
13 TRBJ2-1 NA TRBV20-1 NA CSARERSDNEQFF TGCAGTGCTAGAGAACGCAGTGACAATGAGCAGTTCTTC
14 TRBJ2-1 TRBD1 TRBV5-1 many CASSNRQGVNEQFF TGCGCCAGCAGCAATCGACAGGGGGTCAATGAGCAGTTCTTC